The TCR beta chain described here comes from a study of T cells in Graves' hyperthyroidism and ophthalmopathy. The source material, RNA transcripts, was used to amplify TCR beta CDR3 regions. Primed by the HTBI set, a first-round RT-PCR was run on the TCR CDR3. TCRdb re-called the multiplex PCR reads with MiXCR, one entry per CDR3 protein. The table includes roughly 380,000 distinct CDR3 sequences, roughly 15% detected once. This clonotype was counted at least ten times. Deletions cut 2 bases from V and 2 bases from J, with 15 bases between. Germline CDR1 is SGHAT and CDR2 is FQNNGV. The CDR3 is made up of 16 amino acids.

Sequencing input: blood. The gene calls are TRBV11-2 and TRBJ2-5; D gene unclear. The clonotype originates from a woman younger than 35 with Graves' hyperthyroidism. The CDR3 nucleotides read TGTGCCAGCAGCTTATCCCAGAGTTCCGCACAAGAGACCCAGTACTTC. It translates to CASSLSQSSAQETQYF. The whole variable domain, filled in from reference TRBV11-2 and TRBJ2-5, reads EAGVAQSPRYKIIEKRQSVAFWCNPISGHATLYWYQQILGQGPKLLIQFQNNGVVDDSQLPKDRFSAERLKGVDSTLKIQPAKLEDSAVYLCASSLSQSSAQETQYFGPGTRLLVL.